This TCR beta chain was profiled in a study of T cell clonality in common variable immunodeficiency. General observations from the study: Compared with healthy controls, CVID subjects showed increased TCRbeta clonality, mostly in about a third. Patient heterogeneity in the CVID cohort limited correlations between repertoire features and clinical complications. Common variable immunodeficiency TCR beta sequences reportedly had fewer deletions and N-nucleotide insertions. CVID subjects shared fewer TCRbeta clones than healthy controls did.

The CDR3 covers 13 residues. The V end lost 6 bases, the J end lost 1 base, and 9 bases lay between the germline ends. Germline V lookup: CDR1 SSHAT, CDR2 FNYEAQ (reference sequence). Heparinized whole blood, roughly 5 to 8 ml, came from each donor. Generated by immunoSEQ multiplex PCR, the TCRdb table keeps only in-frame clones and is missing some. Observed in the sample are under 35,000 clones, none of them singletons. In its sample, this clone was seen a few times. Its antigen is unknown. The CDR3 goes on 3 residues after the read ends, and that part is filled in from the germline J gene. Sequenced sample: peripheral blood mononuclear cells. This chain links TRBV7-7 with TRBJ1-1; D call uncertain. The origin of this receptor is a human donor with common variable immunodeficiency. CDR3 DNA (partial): TGTGCCAGCAGTCGGCAGGAGAACACTGAA. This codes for CASSRQENTE. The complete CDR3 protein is CASSRQENTEAFF. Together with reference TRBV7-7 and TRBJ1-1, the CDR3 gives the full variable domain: GAGVSQSPRYKVTKRGQDVTLRCDPISSHATLYWYQQALGQGPEFLTYFNYEAQPDKSGLPSDRFSAERPEGSISTLTIQRTEQRDSAMYRCASSRQENTEAFFGQGTRLTVV.